This TCR beta chain was sequenced in a study of blood T cells in healthy people across ages. Points from the study as a whole: Possibly confounding the expanded clonotype changes was the fact that donor CMV status was unknown. Investigators viewed diversity estimates from one million T cells as underestimates, the study reported.

Individuals who donated were healthy Caucasians from Russia aged roughly 6 to 95. Then a second PCR, running about 6 to 11 cycles, was carried out with a sample-barcoded 5' primer and a J-beta primer mix. Per sample, CDR3-containing paired-end reads numbered at least 2.5 million. TCRdb used MiXCR to reprocess the 5' RACE reads, holding one entry per CDR3 protein. The table has about 1.5 million distinct CDR3 sequences, 40% to 45% seen once. This clonotype turned up a few times. Its antigen remains unidentified. There are 14 residues in the CDR3. CDR1 and CDR2 from the germline V gene are MNHEY and SVGAGI. Trimming pared 6 bases from V and 5 bases from J, leaving 16 bases between.

The TCR was taken from a woman aged 18 to 35 in good health. V gene TRBV6-5 combines with J gene TRBJ2-5; D may match TRBD1 or TRBD2 (5 bases each). Sequencing was carried out using blood. The CDR3 sequence is CASSLTVGGETQYF. CDR3 in DNA: TGTGCCAGCAGCTTGACAGTTGGAGGCGAGACCCAGTACTTC.